This T cell receptor (beta chain) was obtained from a study of regulatory T cells in long-lasting Graves disease. On the study more broadly: Patients with new Graves' disease had used antithyroid drugs below 3 months.

Arm-PCR of CDR3 regions and iRepertoire HTBI primers were used to build TCR beta libraries. In the study's own analysis: Identified across the samples were around 62 TRBV segments and more than twelve TRBJ segments. MiXCR, applied by TCRdb to the multiplex PCR reads, yields one record per CDR3 protein. The V and J calls and clone size come from TCRdb's table, not from the authors' own analysis. The sample consists of about 620,000 distinct CDR3 sequences, roughly 16% of them appearing once. Trimming shortened V by 4 bases and J by 9 bases, and 18 bases separated the two germline ends. Per germline, CDR1 SGHAT and CDR2 FQNNGV. The CDR3 length is 14 residues. Indicated time point: newly diagnosed GD, antithyroid drugs for less than 3 months. PBMCs were the source of the RNA used for TCR sequencing. Study-level findings and limits: Relative to new patients (around 1,000), persistent patients exhibited greater sharing of public clonotypes (around 3,000). Lower TCR diversity was seen in persistent Graves' patients than in newly diagnosed ones.

This clonotype was observed at least ten times. What it recognizes is unknown. This sample was also put to use in a study of T cells in Graves' hyperthyroidism and ophthalmopathy.

V usage is TRBV11-2 and J usage is TRBJ2-5; D not resolved. The sample here was peripheral blood mononuclear cells (PBMCs), taken at new diagnosis, from a patient treated with antithyroid drugs. This receptor was identified in a woman aged 25 to 39 with Graves disease. The CDR3 is CASSSGYSAEAQYF. CDR3 bases: TGTGCCAGCAGCTCCGGGTACTCCGCCGAGGCCCAGTACTTC.